The rows below give T cell receptor beta chains drawn from one sample of a study of blood T cell repertoires in COVID-19. Clones were read by immunoSEQ multiplex PCR, and TCRdb kept only the in-frame ones, dropping some. The table shows over 85,000 clones, with approximately 86% occurring only once. Material: peripheral blood. Source of these receptors: a man aged 55 to 69 with acute or convalescent COVID-19. Both conserved end residues are part of each CDR3. Each record gives: D gene, clone size, V gene, CDR3 protein. D genes are given only for firm matches. The size entry is marked missing in some rows and otherwise reads once, few, many or a size class.

>.|.|TRBV30
CAWSLYGGNTIYF
>.|few|TRBV7-8
CASSLLTLGQNTEAFF
>.|.|TRBV7-9
CASSLARPRRLGWGNTIYF
>TRBD1|.|TRBV7-9
CASSKRDSRNPLHF
>.|once|TRBV6-1
CASSEQVGRNTEAFF
>TRBD1|.|TRBV4-1
CASSQARTGIRGYTF
>TRBD2|.|TRBV24-1
CATSDSSTSGGEQETQYF
>TRBD1|.|TRBV6-6
CASSSSGTVSNQPQHF
>.|.|TRBV30
CAWDLGVGSPQHF
>.|.|TRBV10-2
CASSSVKPHGYTF
>.|.|TRBV4-1
CASSQTDPSYNSPLHF
>TRBD1|.|TRBV19
CASTGTGVGTDTQYF
>TRBD2|.|TRBV19
CASSIRTSGRAGTYNEQFF
>TRBD1|.|TRBV2
CASSVGPGGSGGYTF
>.|.|TRBV12-3/TRBV12-4
CASSLGGDQPQHF
>.|.|TRBV6-5
CASRLRANYGYTF
>TRBD1|.|TRBV27
CASSFDRATEAFF
>TRBD1|.|TRBV7-6
CASSLIPGQGAAYEQYF
>TRBD1|.|TRBV11-2
CASSLNRGPSGNTIYF
>TRBD1|.|TRBV6-6
CASSPPQGVTINTEAFF
>.|.|TRBV7-6
CASSLGAGRNQPQHF
>TRBD2|.|TRBV5-1
CASSLTSGAPTQYF
>.|.|TRBV6-5
CASSAREGTEAFF
>TRBD2|.|TRBV27
CASSFVAGPYNEQFF
>.|.|TRBV19
CASSNDLTHGYTF
>TRBD2|.|TRBV7-7
CASSASTSGRTDTQYF